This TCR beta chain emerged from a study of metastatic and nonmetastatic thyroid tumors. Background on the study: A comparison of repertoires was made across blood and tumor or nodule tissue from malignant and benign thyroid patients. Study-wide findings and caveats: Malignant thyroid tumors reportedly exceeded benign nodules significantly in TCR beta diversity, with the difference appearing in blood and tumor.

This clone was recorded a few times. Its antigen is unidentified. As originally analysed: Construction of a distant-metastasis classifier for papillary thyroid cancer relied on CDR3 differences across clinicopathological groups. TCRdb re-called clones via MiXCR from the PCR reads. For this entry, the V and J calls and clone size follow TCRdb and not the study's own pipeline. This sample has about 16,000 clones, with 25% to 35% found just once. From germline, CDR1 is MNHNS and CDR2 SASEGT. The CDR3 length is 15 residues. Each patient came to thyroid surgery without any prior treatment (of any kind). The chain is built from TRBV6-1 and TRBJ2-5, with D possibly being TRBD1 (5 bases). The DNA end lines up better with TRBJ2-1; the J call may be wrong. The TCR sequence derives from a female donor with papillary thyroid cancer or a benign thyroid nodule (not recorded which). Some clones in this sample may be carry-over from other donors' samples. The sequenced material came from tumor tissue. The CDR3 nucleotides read TGTGCCAGCAGCAACCGACAGAGTAGCCGGACTGAGCAGTTCTTC. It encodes CASSNRQSSRTEQFF.